This T cell receptor (beta chain) comes out of a study of OX40 agonist ivuxolimab in advanced cancers. About the investigation overall: Ivuxolimab was an agonistic, fully human IgG2 monoclonal antibody directed against OX40 (CD134), a costimulatory receptor. Intravenous ivuxolimab was administered to patients every 2 weeks at six dose levels: 0.01, 0.1, 0.3, 1.5, 3 and 10 mg/kg. Of the approximately 54 dose-escalation patients, hepatocellular carcinoma was present in 19, melanoma in roughly 15, renal cell carcinoma in 9 and head and neck cancer in 9. In the dose-escalation cohort, around 80% of patients were male, and the mean age was around 60 years with a range of roughly 23 to 79. Prior anti-PD-1, anti-PD-L1 or anti-CTLA-4 therapy was permitted, and less than 45% of dose-escalation patients had received checkpoint inhibitors. Partial responses occurred in three dose-escalation patients, of whom one had hepatocellular carcinoma and two had cutaneous melanoma. Peripheral TCRbeta sequencing aimed to test whether ivuxolimab altered TCR sequence diversity and caused clonal T-cell expansion. The monotherapy dose-escalation portion (N ≈ 52 patients) of the phase I ivuxolimab trial is reported in the paper.

Concerning this clone itself: Its antigen is unknown. Base qualities are not at hand, and no much larger clone is one base apart.

The CDR3 starts with the cysteine, ends with the phenylalanine, and has 15 residues. CDR3 DNA is the only sequence kept; it has 45 bases, read in frame from the first base. Trimming accounts for 6 bases at V and 6 bases at J, while the number of junction bases matched to no gene is 7. Based on the germline V gene, the CDR1 and CDR2 sequences are MDHEN and SYDVKM. The trial excluded patients who had a history of autoimmune disease or who were on systemic immunosuppression. Peripheral blood for TCR sequencing was collected from all dose cohorts at baseline, on cycle 4 day 1, and on cycle 7 day 1. The samples were taken from a phase I, first-in-human, multicenter, open-label dose-escalation trial of ivuxolimab. Adults with locally advanced or metastatic melanoma, renal cell, hepatocellular, or head and neck squamous cell carcinoma were enrolled in the trial. CD4+ and CD8+ T cells were sorted separately from peripheral blood before TCR sequencing.

Genomic DNA was extracted from sorted cells for sequencing of the TCRbeta CDR3 region. The immunoSEQ Assay was used to sequence the TCRbeta CDR3 regions. TCRdb's version of the immuneACCESS table is confined to in-frame rearrangements and falls short of the full clone set. An unresolved V gene accounts for under half of the shortfall where checked; the remainder is of unknown origin. For this sample the table gives some 98,000 clones, of which about 91% were detected only once. The ten largest clonotypes hold around 0.31% of the sample. Overall results and qualifications from the work: After ivuxolimab, expanded clones were on average more numerous among CD8+ T cells than among CD4+ T cells. At doses of 0.1 to 3.0 mg/kg, clonal expansion of both CD4+ and CD8+ T cells in blood was seen between baseline and week 6. Low levels of normalized T-cell clonal expansion were also seen in some nonresponding patients. Partial responders in the 0.1-3.0 mg/kg groups had among the lowest normalized peripheral clonal expansion, especially among CD8+ T cells. Antigen specificity was not determined for the clonally expanded peripheral T cells.

This receptor was identified in an adult with an advanced solid tumor such as melanoma, head and neck, liver or kidney cancer. The source material was CD4+ or CD8+ T cells sorted from blood, sampled in a trial of the OX40 agonist ivuxolimab. The rearranged chain carries TRBV28 and TRBJ2-1; 11 middle bases align to TRBD1. The bases read TGTGCCAGCAGCCGTCCCGGGACAGGGGGCAATGAGCAGTTCTTC. It translates to CASSRPGTGGNEQFF.